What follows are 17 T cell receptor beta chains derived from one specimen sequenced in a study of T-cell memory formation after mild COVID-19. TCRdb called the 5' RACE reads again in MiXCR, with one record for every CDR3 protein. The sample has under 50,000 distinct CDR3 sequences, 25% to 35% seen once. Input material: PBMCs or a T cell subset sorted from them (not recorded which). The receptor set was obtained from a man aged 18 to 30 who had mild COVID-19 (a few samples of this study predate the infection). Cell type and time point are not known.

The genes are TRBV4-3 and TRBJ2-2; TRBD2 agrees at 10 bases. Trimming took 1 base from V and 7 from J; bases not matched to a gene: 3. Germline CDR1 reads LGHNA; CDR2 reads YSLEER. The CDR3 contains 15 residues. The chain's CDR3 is CASSQGTSGFGELFF. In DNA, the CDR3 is TGCGCCAGCAGCCAAGGGACTAGCGGTTTCGGGGAGCTGTTTTTT.

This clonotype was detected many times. For the CDR3, the DNA is TGTGCCAGCAGTTTGGGGGACAGTCAAGAGACCCAGTACTTC. Its translation is CASSLGDSQETQYF. This chain joins TRBV12-3 or TRBV12-4 and TRBJ2-5; 7 bases are a match to TRBD1. CDR3 length: 14 amino acids. Germline trimming cut 3 bases from V and 2 bases from J; bases unmatched to any gene: 3.

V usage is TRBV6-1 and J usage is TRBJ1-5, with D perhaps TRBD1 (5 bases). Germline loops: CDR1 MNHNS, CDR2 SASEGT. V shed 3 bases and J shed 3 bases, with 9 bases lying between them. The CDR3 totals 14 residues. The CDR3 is CASSEQGLNQPQHF. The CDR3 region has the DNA TGTGCCAGCAGTGAGCAGGGCCTCAATCAGCCCCAGCATTTT.

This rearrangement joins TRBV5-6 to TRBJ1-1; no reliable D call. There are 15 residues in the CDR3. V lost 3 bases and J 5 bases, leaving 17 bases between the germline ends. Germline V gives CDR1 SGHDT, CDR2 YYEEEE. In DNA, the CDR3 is TGTGCCAGCAGCTCGATGACGGGCCTGTGGACTGAAGCTTTCTTT. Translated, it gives CASSSMTGLWTEAFF.

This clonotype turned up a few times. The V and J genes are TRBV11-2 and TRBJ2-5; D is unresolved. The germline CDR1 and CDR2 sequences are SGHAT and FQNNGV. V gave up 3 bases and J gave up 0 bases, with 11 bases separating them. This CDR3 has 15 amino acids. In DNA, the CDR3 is TGTGCCAGCAGCTTCGGTCCAGAGTACCAAGAGACCCAGTACTTC. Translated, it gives CASSFGPEYQETQYF.

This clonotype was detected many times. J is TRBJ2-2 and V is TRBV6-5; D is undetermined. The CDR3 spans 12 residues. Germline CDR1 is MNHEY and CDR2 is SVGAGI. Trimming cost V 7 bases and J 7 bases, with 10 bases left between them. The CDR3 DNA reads TGTGCCAGCACTCCAAATAACGGGGAGCTGTTTTTT. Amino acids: CASTPNNGELFF.

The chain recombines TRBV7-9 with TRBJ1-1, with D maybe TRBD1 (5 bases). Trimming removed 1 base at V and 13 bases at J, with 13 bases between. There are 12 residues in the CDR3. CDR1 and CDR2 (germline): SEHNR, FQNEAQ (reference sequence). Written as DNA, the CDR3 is TGTGCCAGCAGCTTAGGACAGCGGGATGTTTTCTTT. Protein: CASSLGQRDVFF.

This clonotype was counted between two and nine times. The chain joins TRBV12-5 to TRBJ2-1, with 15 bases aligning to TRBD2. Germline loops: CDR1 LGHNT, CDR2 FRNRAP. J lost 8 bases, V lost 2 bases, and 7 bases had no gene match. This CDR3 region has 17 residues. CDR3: CASGLPSGLAGGDEQFF. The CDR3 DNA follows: TGTGCTAGTGGTTTGCCATCGGGACTAGCGGGGGGCGATGAGCAGTTCTTC.

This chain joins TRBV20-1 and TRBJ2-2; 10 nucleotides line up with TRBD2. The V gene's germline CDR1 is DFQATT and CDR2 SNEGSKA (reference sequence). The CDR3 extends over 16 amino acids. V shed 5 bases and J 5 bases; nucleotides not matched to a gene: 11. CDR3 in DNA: TGCAGTGCTCCGGTTTTTAGCGGGGGGAATACCGGGGAGCTGTTTTTT. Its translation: CSAPVFSGGNTGELFF.

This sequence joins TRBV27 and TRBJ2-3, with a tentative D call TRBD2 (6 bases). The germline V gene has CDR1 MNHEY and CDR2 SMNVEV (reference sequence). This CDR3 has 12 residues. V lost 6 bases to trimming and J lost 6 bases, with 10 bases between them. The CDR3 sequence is CASSAGRDTQYF. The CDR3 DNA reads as TGTGCCAGCAGCGCGGGGCGGGATACGCAGTATTTT.

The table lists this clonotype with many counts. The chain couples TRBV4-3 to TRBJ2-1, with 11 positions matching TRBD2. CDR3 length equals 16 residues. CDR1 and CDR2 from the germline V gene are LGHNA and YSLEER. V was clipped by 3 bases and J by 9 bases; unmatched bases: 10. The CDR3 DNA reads TGCGCCAGCAGCCATAGACTAGCGGGGCTTAGCGTTGAGCAGTTCTTC. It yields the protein CASSHRLAGLSVEQFF.

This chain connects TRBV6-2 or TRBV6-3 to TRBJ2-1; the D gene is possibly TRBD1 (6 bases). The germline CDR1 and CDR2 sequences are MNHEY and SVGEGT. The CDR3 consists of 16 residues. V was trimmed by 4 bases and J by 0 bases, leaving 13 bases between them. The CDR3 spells CASSLENRASYNEQFF. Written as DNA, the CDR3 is TGTGCCAGCAGTTTAGAAAACAGGGCCTCCTACAATGAGCAGTTCTTC.

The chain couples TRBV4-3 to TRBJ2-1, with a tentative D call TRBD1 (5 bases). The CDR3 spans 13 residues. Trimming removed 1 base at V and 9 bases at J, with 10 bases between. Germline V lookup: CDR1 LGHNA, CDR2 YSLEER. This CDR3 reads CASSQAGLGEQFF. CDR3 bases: TGCGCCAGCAGCCAAGCAGGGTTGGGTGAGCAGTTCTTC.

The CDR3 bases are TGTGCCAGCAGTTACCACCTGTCTGGAGAGACCCAGTACTTC. It encodes CASSYHLSGETQYF. This chain joins TRBV6-5 and TRBJ2-5; D remains unclear. Germline V gives CDR1 MNHEY, CDR2 SVGAGI. Trimming took 2 bases from V and 4 from J, leaving 11 bases between them. The CDR3 loop spans 14 amino acids.

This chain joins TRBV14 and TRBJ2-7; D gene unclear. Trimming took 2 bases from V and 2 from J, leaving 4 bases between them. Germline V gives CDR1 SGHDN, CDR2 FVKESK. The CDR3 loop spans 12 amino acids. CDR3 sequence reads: CASSQSTYEQYV. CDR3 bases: TGTGCCAGCAGCCAATCCACCTACGAGCAGTACGTC.

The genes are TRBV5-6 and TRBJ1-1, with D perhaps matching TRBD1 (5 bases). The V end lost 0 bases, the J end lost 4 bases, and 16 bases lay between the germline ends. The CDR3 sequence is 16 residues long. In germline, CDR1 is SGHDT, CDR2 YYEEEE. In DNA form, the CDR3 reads TGTGCCAGCAGCTTGGTCGGGACGATCGGGGGCACTGAAGCTTTCTTT. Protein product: CASSLVGTIGGTEAFF.

The CDR3 bases are TGTGCCACCAGCAACGGGACTAGCGGACAAGAGACCCAGTACTTC. It is translated as CATSNGTSGQETQYF. The V call is TRBV15, the J call TRBJ2-5, with 11 bases aligning to TRBD2. CDR1 is LNHNV and CDR2 is YYDKDF in the germline V gene (reference sequence). V lost 4 bases and J lost 2; bases outside the gene matches: 3. The CDR3 runs 15 residues.